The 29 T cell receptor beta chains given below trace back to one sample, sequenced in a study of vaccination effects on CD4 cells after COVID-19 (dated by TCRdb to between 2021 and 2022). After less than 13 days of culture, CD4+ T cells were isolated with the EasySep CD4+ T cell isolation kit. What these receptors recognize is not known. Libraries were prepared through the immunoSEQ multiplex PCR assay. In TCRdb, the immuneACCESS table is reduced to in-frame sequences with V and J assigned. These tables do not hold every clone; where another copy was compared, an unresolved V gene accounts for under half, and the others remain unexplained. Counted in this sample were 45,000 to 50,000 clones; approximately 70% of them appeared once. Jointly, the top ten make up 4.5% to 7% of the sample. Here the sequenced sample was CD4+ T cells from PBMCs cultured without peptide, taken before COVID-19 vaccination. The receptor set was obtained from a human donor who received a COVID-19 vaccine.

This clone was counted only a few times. CDR3 loop: CASSVGDRAQPQHF. DNA of the CDR3: TGTGCCAGCAGCGTGGGGGACAGGGCACAGCCCCAGCATTTT. The chain recombines TRBV9 with TRBJ1-5; 9 positions agree with TRBD1. This CDR3 is built from 14 residues. J gave up 7 bases and V 2 bases, and 4 bases lay outside the gene matches. Germline V gene sequence: CDR1 SGDLS, CDR2 YYNGEE.

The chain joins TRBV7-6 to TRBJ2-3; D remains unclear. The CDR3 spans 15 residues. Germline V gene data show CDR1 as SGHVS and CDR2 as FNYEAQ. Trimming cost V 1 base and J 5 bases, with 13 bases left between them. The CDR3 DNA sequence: TGTGCCAGCAGCTTAGTAGTTGGTTTAGGAGATACGCAGTATTTT. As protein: CASSLVVGLGDTQYF.

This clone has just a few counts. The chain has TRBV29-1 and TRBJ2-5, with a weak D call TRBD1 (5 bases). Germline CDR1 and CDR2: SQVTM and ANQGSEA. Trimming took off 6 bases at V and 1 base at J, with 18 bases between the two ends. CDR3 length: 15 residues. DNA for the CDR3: TGCAGCGTCCCTCTAAGACAGTCCCTCCAAGAGACCCAGTACTTC. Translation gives CSVPLRQSLQETQYF.

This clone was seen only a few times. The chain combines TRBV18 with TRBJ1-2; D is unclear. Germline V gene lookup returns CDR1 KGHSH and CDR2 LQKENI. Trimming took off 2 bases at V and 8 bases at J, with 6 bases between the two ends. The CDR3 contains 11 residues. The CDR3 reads CASSPGIGYTF. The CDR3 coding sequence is TGTGCCAGCTCACCAGGGATCGGCTACACCTTC.

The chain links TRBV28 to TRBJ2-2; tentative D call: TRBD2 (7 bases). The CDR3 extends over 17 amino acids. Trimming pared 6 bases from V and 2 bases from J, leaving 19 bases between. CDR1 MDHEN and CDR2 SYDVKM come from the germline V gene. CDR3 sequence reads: CASSQSRGAGNTGELFF. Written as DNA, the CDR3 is TGTGCCAGCAGCCAGAGTCGGGGGGCAGGCAACACCGGGGAGCTGTTTTTT.

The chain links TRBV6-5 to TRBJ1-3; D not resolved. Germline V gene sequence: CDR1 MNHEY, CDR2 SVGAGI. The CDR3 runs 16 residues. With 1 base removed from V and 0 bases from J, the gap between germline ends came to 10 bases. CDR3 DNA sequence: TGTGCCAGCAGTTACTTACCTCCCAGCTCTGGAAACACCATATATTTT. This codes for CASSYLPPSSGNTIYF.

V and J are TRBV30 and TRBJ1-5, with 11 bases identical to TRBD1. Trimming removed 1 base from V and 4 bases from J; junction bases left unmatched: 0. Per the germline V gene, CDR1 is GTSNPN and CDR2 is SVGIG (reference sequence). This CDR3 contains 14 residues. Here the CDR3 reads CAWSGDRGNQPQHF. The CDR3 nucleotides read TGTGCCTGGAGTGGGGACAGGGGGAATCAGCCCCAGCATTTT. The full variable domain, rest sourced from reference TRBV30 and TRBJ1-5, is SQTIHQWPATLVQPVGSPLSLECTVEGTSNPNLYWYRQAAGRGLQLLFYSVGIGQISSEVPQNLSASRPQDRQFILSSKKLLLSDSGFYLCAWSGDRGNQPQHFGDGTRLSIL.

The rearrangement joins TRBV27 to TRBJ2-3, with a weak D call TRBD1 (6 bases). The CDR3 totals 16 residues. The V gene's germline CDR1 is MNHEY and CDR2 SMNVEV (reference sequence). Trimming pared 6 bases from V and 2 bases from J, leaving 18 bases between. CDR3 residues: CASSRPGTPFTDTQYF. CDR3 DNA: TGTGCCAGCAGCCGCCCCGGGACACCGTTCACAGATACGCAGTATTTT.

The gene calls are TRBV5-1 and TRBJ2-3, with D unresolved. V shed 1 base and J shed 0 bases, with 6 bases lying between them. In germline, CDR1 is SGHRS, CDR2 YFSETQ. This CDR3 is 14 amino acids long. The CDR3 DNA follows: TGCGCCAGCAGCTTGTTTCGGAGCACAGATACGCAGTATTTT. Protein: CASSLFRSTDTQYF.

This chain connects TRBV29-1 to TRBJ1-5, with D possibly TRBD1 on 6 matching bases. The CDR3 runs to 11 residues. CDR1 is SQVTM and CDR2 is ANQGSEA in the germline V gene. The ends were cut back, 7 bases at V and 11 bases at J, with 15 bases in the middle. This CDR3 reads CSALMGGSQHF. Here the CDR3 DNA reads TGCAGCGCCCTGATGGGGGGCTCCCAGCATTTT. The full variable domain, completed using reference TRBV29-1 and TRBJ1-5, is SAVISQKPSRDICQRGTSLTIQCQVDSQVTMMFWYRQQPGQSLTLIATANQGSEATYESGFVIDKFPISRPNLTFSTLTVSNMSPEDSSIYLCSALMGGSQHFGDGTRLSIL.

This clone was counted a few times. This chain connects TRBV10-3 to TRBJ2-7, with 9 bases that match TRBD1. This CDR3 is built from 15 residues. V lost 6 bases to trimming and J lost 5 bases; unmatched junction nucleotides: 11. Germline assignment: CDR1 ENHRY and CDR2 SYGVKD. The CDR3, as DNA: TGTGCCATCAGGGACCCGGGACAGGGTGGCGACGAGCAGTACTTC. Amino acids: CAIRDPGQGGDEQYF.

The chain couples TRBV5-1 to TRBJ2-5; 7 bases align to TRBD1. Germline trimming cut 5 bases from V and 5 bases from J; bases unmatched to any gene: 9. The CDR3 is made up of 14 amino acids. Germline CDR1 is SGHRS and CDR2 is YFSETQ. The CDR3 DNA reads TGCGCCAGCAGGAATGACAGGGCCGGGGAGACCCAGTACTTC. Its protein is CASRNDRAGETQYF.

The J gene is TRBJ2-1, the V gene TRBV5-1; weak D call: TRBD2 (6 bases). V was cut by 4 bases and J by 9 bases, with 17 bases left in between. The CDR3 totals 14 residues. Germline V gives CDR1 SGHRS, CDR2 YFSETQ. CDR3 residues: CASSLDLLAREQFF. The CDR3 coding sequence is TGCGCCAGCAGCCTTGACCTACTAGCTCGTGAGCAGTTCTTC.

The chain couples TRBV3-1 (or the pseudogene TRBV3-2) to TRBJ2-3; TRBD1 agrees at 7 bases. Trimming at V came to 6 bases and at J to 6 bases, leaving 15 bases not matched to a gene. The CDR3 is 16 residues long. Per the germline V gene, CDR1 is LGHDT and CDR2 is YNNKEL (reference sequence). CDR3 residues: CASSQLGGGLKDTQYF. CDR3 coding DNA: TGTGCCAGCAGTCAACTAGGGGGCGGTCTGAAGGATACGCAGTATTTT.

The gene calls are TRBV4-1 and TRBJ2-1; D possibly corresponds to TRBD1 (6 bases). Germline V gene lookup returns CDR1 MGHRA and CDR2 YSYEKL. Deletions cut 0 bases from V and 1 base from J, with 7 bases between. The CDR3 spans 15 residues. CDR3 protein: CASSQEGGSYNEQFF. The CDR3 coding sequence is TGCGCCAGCAGCCAAGAAGGGGGATCCTACAATGAGCAGTTCTTC.

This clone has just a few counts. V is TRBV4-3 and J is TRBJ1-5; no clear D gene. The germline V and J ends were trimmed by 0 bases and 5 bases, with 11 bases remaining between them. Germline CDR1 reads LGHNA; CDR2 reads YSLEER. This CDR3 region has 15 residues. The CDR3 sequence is CASSQDGQSYQPQHF. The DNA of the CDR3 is TGCGCCAGCAGCCAAGATGGCCAGAGCTATCAGCCCCAGCATTTT.

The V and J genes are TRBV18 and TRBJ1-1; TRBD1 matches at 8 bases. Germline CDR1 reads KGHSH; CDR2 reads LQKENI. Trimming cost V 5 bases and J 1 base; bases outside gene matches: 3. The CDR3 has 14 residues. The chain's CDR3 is CASSSDRANTEAFF. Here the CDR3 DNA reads TGTGCCAGCTCATCGGACAGGGCGAACACTGAAGCTTTCTTT.

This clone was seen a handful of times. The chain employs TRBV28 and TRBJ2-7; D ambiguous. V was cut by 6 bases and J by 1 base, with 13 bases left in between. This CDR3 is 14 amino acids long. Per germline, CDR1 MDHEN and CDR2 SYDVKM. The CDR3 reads CASSSLIRSYEQYF. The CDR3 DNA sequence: TGTGCCAGCAGCTCCCTCATTAGGTCCTACGAGCAGTACTTC. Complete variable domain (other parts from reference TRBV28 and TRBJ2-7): DVKVTQSSRYLVKRTGEKVFLECVQDMDHENMFWYRQDPGLGLRLIYFSYDVKMKEKGDIPEGYSVSREKKERFSLILESASTNQTSMYLCASSSLIRSYEQYFGPGTRLTVT.

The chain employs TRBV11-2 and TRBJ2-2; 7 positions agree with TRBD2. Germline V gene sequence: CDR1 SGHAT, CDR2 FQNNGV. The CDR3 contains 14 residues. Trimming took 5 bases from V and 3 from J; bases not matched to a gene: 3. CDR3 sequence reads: CASSPLAYTGELFF. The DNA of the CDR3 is TGTGCCAGCAGCCCACTAGCGTACACCGGGGAGCTGTTTTTT.

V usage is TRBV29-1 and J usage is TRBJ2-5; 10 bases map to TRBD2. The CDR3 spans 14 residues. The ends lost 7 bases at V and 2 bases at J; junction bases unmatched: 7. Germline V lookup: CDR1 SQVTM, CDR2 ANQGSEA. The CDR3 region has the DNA TGCAGCGGCTCGACTAGCGGGTTACAAGAGACCCAGTACTTC. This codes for CSGSTSGLQETQYF.

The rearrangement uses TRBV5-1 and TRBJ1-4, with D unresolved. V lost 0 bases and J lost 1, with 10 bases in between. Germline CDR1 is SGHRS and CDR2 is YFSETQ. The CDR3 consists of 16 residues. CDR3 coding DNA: TGCGCCAGCAGCTTGGCTGGGTATGGAACTAATGAAAAACTGTTTTTT. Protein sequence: CASSLAGYGTNEKLFF.

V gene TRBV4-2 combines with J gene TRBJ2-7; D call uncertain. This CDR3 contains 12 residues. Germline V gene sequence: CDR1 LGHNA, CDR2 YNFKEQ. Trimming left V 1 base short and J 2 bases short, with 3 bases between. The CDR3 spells CASSQGPYEQYF. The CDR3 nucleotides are TGTGCCAGCAGCCAAGGACCCTACGAGCAGTACTTC.

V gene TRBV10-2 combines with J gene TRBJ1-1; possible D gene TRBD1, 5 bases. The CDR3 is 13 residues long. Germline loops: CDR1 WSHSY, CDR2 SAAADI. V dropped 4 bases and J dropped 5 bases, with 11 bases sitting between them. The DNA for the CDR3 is TGCGCCAGCAGTGTGGGGGTTGGGACTGAAGCTTTCTTT. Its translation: CASSVGVGTEAFF.

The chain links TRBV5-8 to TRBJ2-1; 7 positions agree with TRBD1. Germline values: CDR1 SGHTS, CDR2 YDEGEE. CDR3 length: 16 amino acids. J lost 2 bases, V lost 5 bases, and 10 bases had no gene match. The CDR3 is CASRSGSGGAYNEQFF. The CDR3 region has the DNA TGTGCCAGCAGGTCAGGGTCAGGGGGTGCCTACAATGAGCAGTTCTTC. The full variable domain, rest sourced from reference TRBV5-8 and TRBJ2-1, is EAGVTQSPTHLIKTRGQQATLRCSPISGHTSVYWYQQALGLGLQFLLWYDEGEERNRGNFPPRFSGRQFPNYSSELNVNALELEDSALYLCASRSGSGGAYNEQFFGPGTRLTVL.

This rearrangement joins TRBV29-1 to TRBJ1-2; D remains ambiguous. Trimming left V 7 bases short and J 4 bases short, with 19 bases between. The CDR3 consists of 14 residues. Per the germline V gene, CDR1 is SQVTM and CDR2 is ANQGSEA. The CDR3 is CSGLVHKKGYGYTF. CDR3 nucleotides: TGCAGCGGACTCGTACACAAAAAGGGCTATGGCTACACCTTC.

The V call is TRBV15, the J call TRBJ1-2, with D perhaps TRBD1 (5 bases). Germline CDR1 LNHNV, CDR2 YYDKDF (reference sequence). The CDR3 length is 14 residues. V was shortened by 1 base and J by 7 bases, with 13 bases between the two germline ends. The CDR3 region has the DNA TGTGCCACCAGCAGAGGGGACCCTACGGGTGGCTACACCTTC. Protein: CATSRGDPTGGYTF.

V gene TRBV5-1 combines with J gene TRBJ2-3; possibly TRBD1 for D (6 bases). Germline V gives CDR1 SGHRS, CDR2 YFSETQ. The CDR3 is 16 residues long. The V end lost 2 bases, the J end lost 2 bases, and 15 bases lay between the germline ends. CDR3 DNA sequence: TGCGCCAGCAGCTTTCGGGCTTTGGGGGCCACAGATACGCAGTATTTT. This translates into CASSFRALGATDTQYF.

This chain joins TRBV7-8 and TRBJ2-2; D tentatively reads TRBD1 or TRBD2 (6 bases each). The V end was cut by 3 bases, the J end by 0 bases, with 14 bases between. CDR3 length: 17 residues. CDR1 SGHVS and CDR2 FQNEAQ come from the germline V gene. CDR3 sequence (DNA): TGTGCCAGCAGCTTGGGGGTCGGGGGCACGAACACCGGGGAGCTGTTTTTT. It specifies CASSLGVGGTNTGELFF.

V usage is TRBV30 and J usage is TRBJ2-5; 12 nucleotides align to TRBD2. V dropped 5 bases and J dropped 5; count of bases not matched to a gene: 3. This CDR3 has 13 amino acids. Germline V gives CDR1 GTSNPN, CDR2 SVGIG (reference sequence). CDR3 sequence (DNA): TGTGCCTGGGGGGGGACTAGCGGGGAGACCCAGTACTTC. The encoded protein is CAWGGTSGETQYF. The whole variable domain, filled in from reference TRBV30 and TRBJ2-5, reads SQTIHQWPATLVQPVGSPLSLECTVEGTSNPNLYWYRQAAGRGLQLLFYSVGIGQISSEVPQNLSASRPQDRQFILSSKKLLLSDSGFYLCAWGGTSGETQYFGPGTRLLVL.